A selection of T cell receptor beta chains follows, all from one sample in a study of T cells expressing NK-cell markers. TCRdb re-called the 5' RACE reads; one entry per CDR3 protein, DNA not given. The clone table shows about 110,000 distinct CDR3 sequences, with the ten largest holding roughly 20%. Material: blood T cells: a sorted CD56 or NKG2C T cell subset, CD4+ or CD8+ T cells, or bulk PBMC T cells (not recorded which). Every receptor here comes from a woman between 18 and 70 years old in good health. CDR3s include the opening cysteine and the closing phenylalanine or tryptophan.

j_call v_call cdr3_aa
TRBJ2-1 TRBV4-3 CASSQTSGGASIHEQFF
TRBJ2-1 TRBV11-2 CASSLGQGPLNEQFF
TRBJ2-1 TRBV5-8 CASSKPTSGFGVEQFF
TRBJ2-1 TRBV12-3/TRBV12-4 CASSLIQGDHNEQFF
TRBJ2-7 TRBV9 CASSAGGAAGEQYF
TRBJ2-7 TRBV5-6 CASSLGPLQYF
TRBJ2-2 TRBV11-1 CASSSPAVGHRNTGELFF
TRBJ1-3 TRBV20-1 CSARRQGENTIYF
TRBJ1-4 TRBV7-9 CASSRITGGEEKLFF
TRBJ1-1 TRBV12-3/TRBV12-4 CASRWSTEAFF